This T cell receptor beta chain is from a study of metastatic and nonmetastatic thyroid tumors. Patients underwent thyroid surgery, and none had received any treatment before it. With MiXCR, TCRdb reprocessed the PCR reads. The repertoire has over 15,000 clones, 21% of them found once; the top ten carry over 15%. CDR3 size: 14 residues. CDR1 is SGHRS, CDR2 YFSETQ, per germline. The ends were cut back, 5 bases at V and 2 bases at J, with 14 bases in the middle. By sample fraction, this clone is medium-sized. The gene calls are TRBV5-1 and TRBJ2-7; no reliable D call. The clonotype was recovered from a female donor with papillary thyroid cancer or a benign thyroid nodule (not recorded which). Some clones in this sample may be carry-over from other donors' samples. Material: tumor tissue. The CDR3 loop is CASSPSKNTYEQYF. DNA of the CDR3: TGCGCCAGCAGTCCCTCTAAGAATACCTACGAGCAGTACTTC.